Shown below are 24 T cell receptor beta chains from a single sample sequenced in a study of human CD4 T cells and Enterobacteriaceae. Sorting took every CD4+ cell except CD45RA+CCR7+CD95- naive cells, reaching over 98% purity. The protocol was immunoSEQ multiplex PCR, while the TCRdb copy is restricted to in-frame clones and leaves out a portion. In the table there are fewer than 35,000 clones, about 82% of which are singletons. Material for sequencing was memory CD4+ T cells from blood. These receptors were collected from a human donor in good health.

The chain recombines TRBV5-6 with TRBJ2-2, with D perhaps TRBD2 (5 bases). The V end was cut by 4 bases, the J end by 1 base, with 8 bases between. The CDR3 loop spans 14 amino acids. Germline V lookup: CDR1 SGHDT, CDR2 YYEEEE. The CDR3 reads CASSPDWNTGELFF. In DNA, the CDR3 is TGTGCCAGCAGCCCGGACTGGAACACCGGGGAGCTGTTTTTT.

This clone was counted once. The rearrangement joins TRBV28 to TRBJ2-3; D possibly corresponds to TRBD2 (6 bases). V shed 6 bases and J shed 2 bases, with 12 bases lying between them. Germline values: CDR1 MDHEN, CDR2 SYDVKM. The CDR3 loop spans 14 amino acids. The DNA of the CDR3 is TGTGCCAGCAGCCGTGGCGGGATCACAGATACGCAGTATTTT. It is translated as CASSRGGITDTQYF. Together with reference TRBV28 and TRBJ2-3, the CDR3 gives the full variable domain: DVKVTQSSRYLVKRTGEKVFLECVQDMDHENMFWYRQDPGLGLRLIYFSYDVKMKEKGDIPEGYSVSREKKERFSLILESASTNQTSMYLCASSRGGITDTQYFGPGTRLTVL.

The chain employs TRBV7-2 and TRBJ1-2; D uncertain. V was cut by 5 bases and J by 0 bases, with 10 bases left in between. Germline CDR1 is SGHTA and CDR2 is FQGNSA. This CDR3 is 14 amino acids long. Here the CDR3 reads CASSPFRTNYGYTF. In DNA, the CDR3 is TGTGCCAGCAGCCCCTTCAGAACTAACTATGGCTACACCTTC. The full variable domain, completed using reference TRBV7-2 and TRBJ1-2, is GAGVSQSPSNKVTEKGKDVELRCDPISGHTALYWYRQSLGQGLEFLIYFQGNSAPDKSGLPSDRFSAERTGGSVSTLTIQRTQQEDSAVYLCASSPFRTNYGYTFGSGTRLTVV.

CDR3 nucleotide sequence: TGTGCCAGTTCTACAACAGGACATAGCAATCAGCCCCAGCATTTT. Protein: CASSTTGHSNQPQHF. This chain uses TRBV19 with TRBJ1-5, with a weak D call TRBD1 (5 bases). V was trimmed by 8 bases and J by 0 bases, leaving 14 bases between them. CDR1 is LNHDA, CDR2 SQIVND, per germline (reference sequence). The CDR3 spans 15 residues.

The chain employs TRBV5-1 and TRBJ2-1; D unclear. Trimming removed 0 bases from V and 5 bases from J, with 6 bases in between. The CDR3 is made up of 13 amino acids. Germline V gives CDR1 SGHRS, CDR2 YFSETQ. CDR3 nucleotides: TGCGCCAGCAGCTTGGGACCAAACAATGAGCAGTTCTTC. Translating gives CASSLGPNNEQFF. The variable domain in full, completed from reference TRBV5-1 and TRBJ2-1, reads KAGVTQTPRYLIKTRGQQVTLSCSPISGHRSVSWYQQTPGQGLQFLFEYFSETQRNKGNFPGRFSGRQFSNSRSEMNVSTLELGDSALYLCASSLGPNNEQFFGPGTRLTVL.

This sequence joins TRBV9 and TRBJ2-7; D is unclear. This CDR3 has 14 residues. V lost 4 bases, J lost 6 bases, and 17 bases lay in between. Germline V gives CDR1 SGDLS, CDR2 YYNGEE. This chain's CDR3 is CASSLRPDLREQYF. In nucleotides, the CDR3 is TGTGCCAGCAGCTTGCGTCCGGACCTCCGCGAGCAGTACTTC. The complete variable domain, with remaining parts taken from reference TRBV9 and TRBJ2-7, reads DSGVTQTPKHLITATGQRVTLRCSPRSGDLSVYWYQQSLDQGLQFLIQYYNGEERAKGNILERFSAQQFPDLHSELNLSSLELGDSALYFCASSLRPDLREQYFGPGTRLTVT.

The chain employs TRBV5-1 and TRBJ2-1, with D perhaps TRBD1 (5 bases). The germline gives CDR1 SGHRS, CDR2 YFSETQ. V shed 0 bases and J shed 0 bases, with 7 bases lying between them. The CDR3 has 15 amino acids. The CDR3 loop reads CASSLGTSSYNEQFF. The CDR3 DNA reads as TGCGCCAGCAGCTTGGGGACAAGCTCCTACAATGAGCAGTTCTTC.

The V and J genes are TRBV4-1 and TRBJ1-1, with TRBD1 as a possible D gene (6 bases). The germline V gene has CDR1 MGHRA and CDR2 YSYEKL. The V end lost 1 base, the J end lost 1 base, and 10 bases lay between the germline ends. The CDR3 loop spans 15 amino acids. The chain's CDR3 is CASSQGWTENTEAFF. In nucleotides, the CDR3 is TGCGCCAGCAGCCAAGGGTGGACAGAGAACACTGAAGCTTTCTTT.

This clone was counted a few times. V gene TRBV30 combines with J gene TRBJ2-6; D gene ambiguous. V dropped 3 bases and J dropped 0 bases, with 15 bases sitting between them. The CDR3 contains 17 residues. Germline assignment: CDR1 GTSNPN and CDR2 SVGIG (reference sequence). The CDR3 here is CAWRLPGSYSGANVLTF. As DNA, the CDR3 is TGTGCCTGGAGGCTCCCCGGGTCCTACTCTGGGGCCAACGTCCTGACTTTC.

DNA of the CDR3: TGTGCCTGGGTCCCCTCGTACAGGGCCGGGGCTTTCTCTGGAAACACCATATATTTT. This gives the protein CAWVPSYRAGAFSGNTIYF. The V gene is TRBV30, the J gene TRBJ1-3, with D perhaps TRBD1 (6 bases). The germline V gene has CDR1 GTSNPN and CDR2 SVGIG (reference sequence). This CDR3 region has 19 residues. Trimming cost V 5 bases and J 0 bases, with 26 bases left between them. The full variable domain, completed using reference TRBV30 and TRBJ1-3, is SQTIHQWPATLVQPVGSPLSLECTVEGTSNPNLYWYRQAAGRGLQLLFYSVGIGQISSEVPQNLSASRPQDRQFILSSKKLLLSDSGFYLCAWVPSYRAGAFSGNTIYFGEGSWLTVV.

The chain links TRBV28 to TRBJ2-7, with TRBD1 matching over 10 bases. The CDR3 loop spans 14 amino acids. Looked up from germline, CDR1 is MDHEN and CDR2 is SYDVKM. V was pared by 7 bases and J by 4 bases, with 7 bases of the junction left unmatched. CDR3 sequence: CASTPGTGAYEQYF. The CDR3 bases are TGTGCCAGCACCCCCGGGACAGGGGCGTACGAGCAGTACTTC.

The chain has TRBV7-2 and TRBJ2-1, with D perhaps TRBD2 (6 bases). CDR3 length: 11 residues. Per germline, CDR1 SGHTA and CDR2 FQGNSA. Trimming pared 5 bases from V and 13 bases from J, leaving 12 bases between. CDR3 DNA sequence: TGTGCCAGCAGCGCGGGGTGGGCCCAGTTCTTC. It is translated as CASSAGWAQFF. Supplemented by reference TRBV7-2 and TRBJ2-1, the full variable domain reads GAGVSQSPSNKVTEKGKDVELRCDPISGHTALYWYRQSLGQGLEFLIYFQGNSAPDKSGLPSDRFSAERTGGSVSTLTIQRTQQEDSAVYLCASSAGWAQFFGPGTRLTVL.

This chain uses TRBV6-6 with TRBJ2-7; D is ambiguous. The CDR3 has 14 amino acids. Trimming removed 7 bases at V and 7 bases at J, with 20 bases between. Germline CDR1 MNHNY, CDR2 SVGAGI (reference sequence). CDR3 DNA: TGTGCCAGCATGGGTCCTAGGCCCGTCGGGGAGCAGTACTTC. Translating gives CASMGPRPVGEQYF.

The chain carries TRBV7-2 and TRBJ2-7; D remains unclear. V was trimmed by 0 bases and J by 7 bases, leaving 10 bases between them. The CDR3 has 13 residues. Per the germline V gene, CDR1 is SGHTA and CDR2 is FQGNSA. CDR3 protein: CASSLALRGEQYF. As DNA, the CDR3 is TGTGCCAGCAGCTTAGCCCTGCGTGGTGAGCAGTACTTC. Full variable domain (remainder filled in from reference TRBV7-2 and TRBJ2-7): GAGVSQSPSNKVTEKGKDVELRCDPISGHTALYWYRQSLGQGLEFLIYFQGNSAPDKSGLPSDRFSAERTGGSVSTLTIQRTQQEDSAVYLCASSLALRGEQYFGPGTRLTVT.

The rearrangement links TRBV6-1 to TRBJ1-3, with 9 bases matching TRBD1. V lost 10 bases to trimming and J lost 4 bases; unmatched junction nucleotides: 8. This CDR3 has 14 residues. The germline CDR1 and CDR2 sequences are MNHNS and SASEGT. CDR3 sequence (DNA): TGTGCCATCAATTACAGGGGGCCAGGAAACACCATATATTTT. Translated: CAINYRGPGNTIYF.

The V and J genes are TRBV2 and TRBJ1-1; D not resolved. The CDR3 is 15 amino acids. The V gene lost 8 bases and the J gene lost 0 bases, with 16 bases spanning the gap. Looked up from germline, CDR1 is SNHLY and CDR2 is FYNNEI. In DNA, the CDR3 is TGTGCCAGCCCAGCGGTAGGAGGGATGAACACTGAAGCTTTCTTT. This translates into CASPAVGGMNTEAFF. Supplemented by reference TRBV2 and TRBJ1-1, the full variable domain reads EPEVTQTPSHQVTQMGQEVILRCVPISNHLYFYWYRQILGQKVEFLVSFYNNEISEKSEIFDDQFSVERPDGSNFTLKIRSTKLEDSAMYFCASPAVGGMNTEAFFGQGTRLTVV.

This clone has just one count. The gene calls are TRBV5-5 and TRBJ1-5; TRBD1 might be the D (5 bases). The CDR3 length is 14 residues. Trimming shortened V by 4 bases and J by 5 bases, and 13 bases separated the two germline ends. Germline values: CDR1 SGHKS, CDR2 YYEKEE (reference sequence). The CDR3 loop reads CASSPDSLYQPQHF. The CDR3 nucleotides are TGTGCCAGCAGCCCTGACAGCCTTTATCAGCCCCAGCATTTT. The complete variable domain, with remaining parts taken from reference TRBV5-5 and TRBJ1-5, reads DAGVTQSPTHLIKTRGQQVTLRCSPISGHKSVSWYQQVLGQGPQFIFQYYEKEERGRGNFPDRFSARQFPNYSSELNVNALLLGDSALYLCASSPDSLYQPQHFGDGTRLSIL.

The count of this clone is one. This chain connects TRBV5-8 to TRBJ2-1, with D possibly TRBD1 on 5 matching bases. This CDR3 is built from 15 residues. Germline V gene data show CDR1 as SGHTS and CDR2 as YDEGEE. The V and J ends lost 0 bases and 1 base respectively, with 8 bases between them. CDR3 residues: CASSLEQASYNEQFF. The CDR3 DNA is TGTGCCAGCAGCTTGGAACAGGCGTCCTACAATGAGCAGTTCTTC. Using reference TRBV5-8 and TRBJ2-1 for the parts outside the CDR3, the full variable domain is EAGVTQSPTHLIKTRGQQATLRCSPISGHTSVYWYQQALGLGLQFLLWYDEGEERNRGNFPPRFSGRQFPNYSSELNVNALELEDSALYLCASSLEQASYNEQFFGPGTRLTVL.

This clone appeared a single time. The chain uses TRBV4-1 and TRBJ2-2; D unresolved. With 0 bases removed from V and 1 base from J, the gap between germline ends came to 12 bases. The germline V gene has CDR1 MGHRA and CDR2 YSYEKL. The CDR3 extends over 17 amino acids. CDR3 DNA: TGCGCCAGCAGCCAAGATGGGCTCTTACTGAACACCGGGGAGCTGTTTTTT. Translating gives CASSQDGLLLNTGELFF.

The chain carries TRBV5-1 and TRBJ1-1; 9 nucleotides match TRBD1. The CDR3 spans 16 residues. V was clipped by 4 bases and J by 5 bases; unmatched bases: 12. Germline-derived CDR1 and CDR2 are SGHRS and YFSETQ. The CDR3 protein is CASSASGTGLQTEAFF. The CDR3 DNA reads TGCGCCAGCAGCGCCTCCGGGACAGGGCTACAAACTGAAGCTTTCTTT.

The rearrangement uses TRBV30 and TRBJ2-4; the D call may be TRBD1 or TRBD2 (5 bases each). Germline CDR1 reads GTSNPN; CDR2 reads SVGIG (reference sequence). The V end was cut by 0 bases, the J end by 1 base, with 10 bases between. This CDR3 has 15 amino acids. The CDR3 bases are TGTGCCTGGAGTGTTTGGGGGTCCGCCAAAAACATTCAGTACTTC. This sequence encodes CAWSVWGSAKNIQYF.

V usage is TRBV7-3 and J usage is TRBJ2-1, with 8 bases fitting TRBD2. The CDR3 is 14 amino acids. Trimming at V came to 1 base and at J to 7 bases, leaving 3 bases not matched to a gene. Per the germline V gene, CDR1 is SGHTA and CDR2 is FQGTGA. The chain's CDR3 is CASSLRLATNEQFF. The CDR3 nucleotides are TGTGCCAGCAGCTTAAGACTAGCGACAAATGAGCAGTTCTTC.

The chain is built from TRBV6-1 and TRBJ1-5; tentative D call: TRBD1 (5 bases). CDR1 is MNHNS, CDR2 SASEGT, per germline. V shed 0 bases and J shed 6 bases, with 9 bases lying between them. This CDR3 is 14 amino acids long. CDR3 amino acids: CASSEARGVQPQHF. As DNA, the CDR3 is TGTGCCAGCAGTGAAGCGAGGGGTGTTCAGCCCCAGCATTTT.

The chain recombines TRBV18 with TRBJ1-2, with D perhaps matching TRBD1 (6 bases). Germline V gene data show CDR1 as KGHSH and CDR2 as LQKENI. This CDR3 region has 14 residues. The V end was cut by 3 bases, the J end by 5 bases, with 13 bases between. The CDR3 loop reads CASSPSQGEYGYTF. The DNA for the CDR3 is TGTGCCAGCTCACCGTCACAGGGAGAGTATGGCTACACCTTC.